Shown below are 9 T cell receptor beta chains from a single sample sequenced in a study of blood T cell repertoires in COVID-19. Clones were sequenced by immunoSEQ multiplex PCR, and TCRdb holds only the in-frame ones, with some missing. The top ten clones hold 30% to 45% of a sample with 100,000 to 150,000 clones, approximately 80% of them seen once. Sequenced: peripheral blood. These receptor sequences come from a middle-aged man with active or convalescent COVID-19.

This chain joins TRBV5-1 and TRBJ2-7; 7 nucleotides agree with TRBD1. The CDR3 runs 14 residues. Germline V CDR1 and CDR2: SGHRS, YFSETQ. The J segment lost 7 bases and the V segment lost 3 bases, leaving 10 bases of the junction unmatched. Here the CDR3 reads CASSSGQTAGEQYF. The CDR3 coding sequence is TGCGCCAGCAGCTCGGGACAGACCGCGGGTGAGCAGTACTTC.

This rearrangement joins TRBV7-9 to TRBJ2-5; possibly TRBD2 for D (5 bases). Germline loops: CDR1 SEHNR, CDR2 FQNEAQ (reference sequence). Between the trimmed V and J ends, which lost 3 bases and 5 bases, there was a span of 16 bases. The CDR3 is 15 amino acids. CDR3 bases: TGTGCCAGCAGCTTTCGACTAAGCGATAGGGAGACCCAGTACTTC. This encodes CASSFRLSDRETQYF.

The V call is TRBV7-6, the J call TRBJ1-5, with 9 bases identical to TRBD1. The V and J ends lost 1 base and 0 bases, in that order; junction bases with no gene match: 7. The CDR3 consists of 18 residues. From germline, CDR1 is SGHVS and CDR2 FNYEAQ. The CDR3 DNA sequence: TGTGCCAGCAGCTTAGTAGGGGCGGACAGGGGTAGCAATCAGCCCCAGCATTTT. Translated, it gives CASSLVGADRGSNQPQHF.

The V call is TRBV4-1, the J call TRBJ1-5; TRBD1 agrees at 7 bases. Germline V gene lookup returns CDR1 MGHRA and CDR2 YSYEKL. This CDR3 contains 17 residues. Trimming cost V 4 bases and J 3 bases; bases outside gene matches: 12. CDR3 nucleotide sequence: TGCGCCAGCAGCCTAACAATATCAACAGGGGCCAATCAGCCCCAGCATTTT. Amino acid sequence: CASSLTISTGANQPQHF.

The rearrangement uses TRBV6-2 or TRBV6-3 and TRBJ2-5; 8 bases agree with TRBD1. The V segment lost 4 bases and the J segment 5 bases; nucleotides outside the gene matches: 6. In germline, CDR1 is MNHEY, CDR2 SVGEGT. The CDR3 runs 14 residues. The chain's CDR3 is CASSFPGGSETQYF. DNA of the CDR3: TGTGCCAGCAGTTTTCCAGGGGGCTCGGAGACCCAGTACTTC.

The chain employs TRBV5-6 and TRBJ1-6; D uncertain. V was pared by 1 base and J by 0 bases, with 8 bases between. Per germline, CDR1 SGHDT and CDR2 YYEEEE. The CDR3 contains 16 residues. The CDR3 DNA reads as TGTGCCAGCAGCTTGATGGGGAGCTCCTATAATTCACCCCTCCACTTT. Its translation is CASSLMGSSYNSPLHF.

The chain has TRBV9 and TRBJ2-3; 8 bases fit TRBD1. CDR1 and CDR2 (germline): SGDLS, YYNGEE. Trimming cost V 3 bases and J 1 base; bases outside gene matches: 7. The CDR3 extends over 16 amino acids. CDR3 in DNA: TGTGCCAGCAGCGGCCGCCGGGACAGGCGCACAGATACGCAGTATTTT. This sequence encodes CASSGRRDRRTDTQYF.

The V gene is TRBV29-1, the J gene TRBJ1-5; 7 positions match TRBD1. Trimming took 6 bases from V and 5 from J; bases not matched to a gene: 10. From germline, CDR1 is SQVTM and CDR2 ANQGSEA. The CDR3 has 14 amino acids. The CDR3 nucleotides are TGCAGCGTCCTCACAGGGGTGTTTGATCAGCCCCAGCATTTT. It codes for CSVLTGVFDQPQHF.

This clone was observed a few times. This chain uses TRBV9 with TRBJ1-1; TRBD1 might be the D (5 bases). Trimming shortened V by 5 bases and J by 1 base, and 15 bases separated the two germline ends. The CDR3 covers 15 residues. Per the germline V gene, CDR1 is SGDLS and CDR2 is YYNGEE. The CDR3 spells CASSVGGAGNTEAFF. The CDR3 DNA sequence: TGTGCCAGCAGTGTGGGAGGGGCTGGGAACACTGAAGCTTTCTTT.